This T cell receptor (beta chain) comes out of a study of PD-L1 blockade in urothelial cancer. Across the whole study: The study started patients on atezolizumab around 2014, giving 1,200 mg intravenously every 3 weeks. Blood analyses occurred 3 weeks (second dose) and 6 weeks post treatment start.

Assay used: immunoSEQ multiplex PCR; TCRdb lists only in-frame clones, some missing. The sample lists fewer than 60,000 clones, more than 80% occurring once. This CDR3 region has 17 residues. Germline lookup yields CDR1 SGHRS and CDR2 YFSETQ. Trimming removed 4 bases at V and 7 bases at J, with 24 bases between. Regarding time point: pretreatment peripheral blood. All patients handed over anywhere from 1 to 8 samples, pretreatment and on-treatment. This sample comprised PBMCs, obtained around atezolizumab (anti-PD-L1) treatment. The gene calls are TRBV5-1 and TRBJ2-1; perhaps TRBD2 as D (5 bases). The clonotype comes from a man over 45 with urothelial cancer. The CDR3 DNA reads TGCGCCAGCAGCCCCGGCGCGGGTCACTCCCCCGGGAATGAGCAGTTCTTC. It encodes CASSPGAGHSPGNEQFF.